The clone carrying this T cell receptor beta chain was recorded at least ten times. Antigen specificity is unknown. Regions amplified from RNA transcripts were the TCR beta CDR3 regions. A first-round RT-PCR of the TCR CDR3 used the HTBI primer set. TCRdb re-called the multiplex PCR reads with MiXCR, one entry per CDR3 protein. The sample shows about 570,000 distinct CDR3 sequences, roughly 50% of them seen only once. Clinical symptoms, serum thyroxine and TRAb, thyroid ultrasound and orbital computed tomography together formed the diagnostic basis. This record belongs to a study of T cells in Graves' hyperthyroidism and ophthalmopathy. General study findings and limits: Blood also held most thyroid clonotypes expanded beyond 0.001. Ophthalmopathy was distinguished from stable hyperthyroidism by 13 V-J signatures.

Germline V lookup: CDR1 MNHEY, CDR2 SVGAGI. This CDR3 is built from 15 residues. The ends were cut back, 8 bases at V and 4 bases at J, with 20 bases in the middle. The chain couples TRBV6-5 to TRBJ1-2; no clear D. The receptor comes from an adult woman with Graves' disease, either hyperthyroidism or ophthalmopathy (not recorded which). Material for sequencing was peripheral blood or thyroid tissue (not recorded which). CDR3: CASGDHSYLGYGYTF. The CDR3 DNA is TGTGCCAGCGGGGATCACTCGTACTTGGGCTATGGCTACACCTTC.